This T cell receptor (beta chain) was identified during a study of T-cell reconstitution after alpha-beta-depleted transplantation in children. The CDR3 has 13 residues. Germline V gives CDR1 MGHRA, CDR2 YSYEKL. With 4 bases removed from V and 8 bases from J, the gap between germline ends came to 14 bases. This clonotype was detected ten times or more. Construction of the TCRbeta library involved unique molecular identifiers. TCRdb re-analysed the PCR reads in MiXCR, keeping a single row per CDR3 protein. The table includes about 640,000 distinct CDR3 sequences, roughly 17% detected once. The source of this sequence is a human donor who donated a stem cell graft to a child with acute myeloid leukemia. The input for sequencing was PBMCs from the stem cell graft donor, taken from the stem cell graft. The rearrangement joins TRBV4-1 to TRBJ1-1; no clear D. The CDR3 here is CASSRGSGAEAFF. CDR3 in DNA: TGCGCCAGCAGCCGGGGATCAGGAGCCGAAGCTTTCTTT.